A few counts support the clone carrying this TCR beta chain. Antigen: not known. Genes here carry mouse names. The read halts 4 residues ahead of the CDR3 end, with the missing end drawn from the germline J gene. Following extraction, RNA underwent reverse transcription to cDNA, which served as the sequencing template. Some clones are missing from TCRdb's copy, which holds only in-frame ones; the method was immunoSEQ multiplex PCR. Listed for the sample are about 110,000 clones, none seen a single time. Germline lookup yields CDR1 FNHDT and CDR2 SITEND (reference sequence). The CDR3 length is 12 residues. The data were obtained in a study of CD8+ T cells in alopecia areata. Study information: Donor skin was harvested from approximately 6-12-month-old C3H/HeJ mice with spontaneous alopecia and grafted onto approximately 7-11-week-old female C3H/HeJ recipients.

Study-level results: Higher clonality and more expanded CD8+ clones appeared in lesional than normal scalp. Sequencing of scalp samples also captures resident alphabeta T cells of normal skin. Although TCR sharing was seen in mice, sharing across patients was less clear, possibly for HLA-related reasons.

This sequence originates from a C3H/HeJ mouse with alopecia areata. Strain MHC haplotype: H2-k. The material sequenced was lesional skin. This chain uses TRBV19 with TRBJ1-1; weak D call: TRBD1 (5 bases). The CDR3 reads CASSDWGGEVFF. The DNA read from the CDR3 is TGTGCCAGCAGTGACTGGGGGGGA.